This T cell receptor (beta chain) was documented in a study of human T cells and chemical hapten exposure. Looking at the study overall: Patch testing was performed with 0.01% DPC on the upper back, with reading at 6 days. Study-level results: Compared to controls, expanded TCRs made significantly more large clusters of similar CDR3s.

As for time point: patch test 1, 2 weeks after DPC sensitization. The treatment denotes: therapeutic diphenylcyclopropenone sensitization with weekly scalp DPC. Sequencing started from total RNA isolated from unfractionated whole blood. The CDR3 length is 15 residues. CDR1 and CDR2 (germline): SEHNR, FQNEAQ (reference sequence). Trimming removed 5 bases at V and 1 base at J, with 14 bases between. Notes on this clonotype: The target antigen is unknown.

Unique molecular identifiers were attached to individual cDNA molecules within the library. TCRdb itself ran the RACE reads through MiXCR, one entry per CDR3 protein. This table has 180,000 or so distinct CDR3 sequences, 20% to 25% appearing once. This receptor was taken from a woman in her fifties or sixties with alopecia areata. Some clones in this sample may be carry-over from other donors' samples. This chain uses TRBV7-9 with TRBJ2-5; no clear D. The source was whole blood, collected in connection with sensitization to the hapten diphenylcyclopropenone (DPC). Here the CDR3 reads CASSLGPSPQETQYF. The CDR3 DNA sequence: TGTGCCAGCAGCCTCGGCCCGTCGCCCCAAGAGACCCAGTACTTC.